This TCR beta chain is drawn from a study of T-cell reconstitution after alpha-beta-depleted transplantation in children. Unique molecular identifiers featured in how the TCRbeta library was prepared. Each CDR3 protein is one row after TCRdb ran MiXCR on the PCR reads. Of some 390,000 distinct CDR3 sequences in the sample, roughly 21% were seen once. The sequenced sample was PBMCs from the stem cell graft donor, obtained from the stem cell graft. The TCR originated in a human donor who donated a stem cell graft to a child with acute myeloid leukemia.

The CDR3 here is CSADTTSGITDTQYF. Written as DNA, the CDR3 is TGCAGTGCTGATACGACTAGCGGGATTACAGATACGCAGTATTTT. This chain uses TRBV20-1 with TRBJ2-3; 11 bases are a match to TRBD2. CDR3 length equals 15 residues. Trimming at V came to 5 bases and at J to 3 bases, leaving 7 bases not matched to a gene. Germline CDR1 is DFQATT and CDR2 is SNEGSKA (reference sequence).